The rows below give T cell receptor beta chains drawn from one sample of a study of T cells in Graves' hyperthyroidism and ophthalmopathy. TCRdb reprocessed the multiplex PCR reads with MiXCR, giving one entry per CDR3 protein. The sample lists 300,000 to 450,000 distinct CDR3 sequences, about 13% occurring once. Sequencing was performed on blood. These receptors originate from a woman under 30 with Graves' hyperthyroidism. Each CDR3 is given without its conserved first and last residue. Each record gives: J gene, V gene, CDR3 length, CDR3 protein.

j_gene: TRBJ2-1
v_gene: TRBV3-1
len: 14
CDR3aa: ASSQDEGGTGNEQF

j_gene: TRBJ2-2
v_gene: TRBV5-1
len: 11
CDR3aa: ASSAREEGELF

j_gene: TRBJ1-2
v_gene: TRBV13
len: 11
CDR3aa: ASSRDRTYGYT

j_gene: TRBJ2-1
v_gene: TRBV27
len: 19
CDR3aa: ASSFWGGGKDEKGSYNEQF

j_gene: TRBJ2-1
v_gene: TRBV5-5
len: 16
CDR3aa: ASSSGTGGLDSYNEQF

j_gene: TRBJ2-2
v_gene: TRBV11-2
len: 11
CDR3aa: ASSLSQAGELF

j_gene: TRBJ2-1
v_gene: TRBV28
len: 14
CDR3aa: ASSYASLGIDNEQF

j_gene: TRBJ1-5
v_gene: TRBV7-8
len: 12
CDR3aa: ASRERDSNQPQH

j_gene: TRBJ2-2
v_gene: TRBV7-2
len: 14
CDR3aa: ASSSRLAGGTGELF

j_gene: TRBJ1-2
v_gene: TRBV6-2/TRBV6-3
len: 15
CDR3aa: ASSYVIPGGAAYGYT

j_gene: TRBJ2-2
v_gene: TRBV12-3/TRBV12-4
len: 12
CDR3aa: ASSFVTSGRWLF

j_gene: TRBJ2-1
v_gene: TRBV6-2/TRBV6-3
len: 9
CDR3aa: ASKVGNEQF

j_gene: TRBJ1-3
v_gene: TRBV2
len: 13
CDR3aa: ASSVGQSPGNTIY

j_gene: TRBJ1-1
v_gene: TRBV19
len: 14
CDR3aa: ASSTHTTGANTEAF

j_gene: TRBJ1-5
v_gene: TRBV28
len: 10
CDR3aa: ASSPVLMAQH

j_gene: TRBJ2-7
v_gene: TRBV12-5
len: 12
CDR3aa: ASGVYPTGDEQY

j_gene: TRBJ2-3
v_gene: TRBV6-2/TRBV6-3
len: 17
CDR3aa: ASSPGLAGGPPYTDTQY

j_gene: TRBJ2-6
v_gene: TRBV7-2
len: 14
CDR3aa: ASSPDGNSGANVLT

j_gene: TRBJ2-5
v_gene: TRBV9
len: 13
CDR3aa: ASSVSPMIQETQY

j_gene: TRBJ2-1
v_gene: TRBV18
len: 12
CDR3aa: ASSPGDNNNEQF

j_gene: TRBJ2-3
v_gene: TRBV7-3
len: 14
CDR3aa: ASSVTSGRSANTQY

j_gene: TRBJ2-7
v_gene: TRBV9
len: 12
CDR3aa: ASSVGSPSYEQY

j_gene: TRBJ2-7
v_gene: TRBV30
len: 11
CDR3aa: AWSSGGPYEQY

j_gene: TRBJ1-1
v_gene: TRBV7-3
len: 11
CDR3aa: ASSVGGNPEAF

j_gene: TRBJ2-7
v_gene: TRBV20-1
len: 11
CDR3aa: SARVLGGYEQY

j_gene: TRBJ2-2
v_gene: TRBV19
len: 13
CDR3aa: ASSIAGQGYGELF

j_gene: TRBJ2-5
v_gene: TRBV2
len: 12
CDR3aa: ASTQAAALETQY

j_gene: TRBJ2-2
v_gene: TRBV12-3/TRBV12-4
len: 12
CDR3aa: ASTNGGGIGELF

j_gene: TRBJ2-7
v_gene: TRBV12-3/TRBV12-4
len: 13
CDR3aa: ASSLVPTLDDEQY

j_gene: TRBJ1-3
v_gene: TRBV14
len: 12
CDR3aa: ASSQESSGNTIY

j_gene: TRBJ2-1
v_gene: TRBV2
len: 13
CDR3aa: ASRGDRDSYNEQF

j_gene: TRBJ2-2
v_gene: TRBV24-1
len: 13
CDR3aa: ATSDFDENTGELF

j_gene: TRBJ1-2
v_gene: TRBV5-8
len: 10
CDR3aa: ASSLGEGSYT

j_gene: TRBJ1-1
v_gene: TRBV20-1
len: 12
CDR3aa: SARPGTGNTEAF

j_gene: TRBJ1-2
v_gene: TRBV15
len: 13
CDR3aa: ATSRDRVSVGGYT

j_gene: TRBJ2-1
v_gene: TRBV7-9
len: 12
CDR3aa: ASTPAGYYNEQF

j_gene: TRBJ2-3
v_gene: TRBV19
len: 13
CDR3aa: ASSQDPLSGDTQY

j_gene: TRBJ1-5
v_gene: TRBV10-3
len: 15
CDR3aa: AISESGVGMKSQPQH

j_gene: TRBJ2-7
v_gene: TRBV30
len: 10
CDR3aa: AIETDSYEQY

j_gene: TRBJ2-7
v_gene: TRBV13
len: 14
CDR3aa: ASRYFSGGVWTEQY

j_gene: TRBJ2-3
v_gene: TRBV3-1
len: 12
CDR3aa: ASSDRGQTDTQY

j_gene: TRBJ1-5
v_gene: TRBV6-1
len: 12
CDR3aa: ASAPGQGIQPQH

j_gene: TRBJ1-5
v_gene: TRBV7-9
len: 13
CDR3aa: ASSLGVSGSQPQH

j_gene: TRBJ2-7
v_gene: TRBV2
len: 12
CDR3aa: ASSPGLEFGEQY

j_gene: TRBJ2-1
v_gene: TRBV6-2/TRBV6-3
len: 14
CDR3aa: ASSYGGASSYNEQF

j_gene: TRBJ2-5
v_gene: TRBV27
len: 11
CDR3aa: ASSWRGRETQY

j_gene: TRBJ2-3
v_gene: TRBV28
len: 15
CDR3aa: ASSLKQGVGFTDTQY

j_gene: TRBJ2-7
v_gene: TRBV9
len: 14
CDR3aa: ASSVDGGSNFNEQY

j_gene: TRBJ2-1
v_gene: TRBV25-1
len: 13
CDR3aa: ASSESLLEGSEQF

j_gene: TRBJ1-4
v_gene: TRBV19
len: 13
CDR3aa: ASSHWDSSNEKLF

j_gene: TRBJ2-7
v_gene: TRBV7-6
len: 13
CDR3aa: ASSLFSGLSYEQY

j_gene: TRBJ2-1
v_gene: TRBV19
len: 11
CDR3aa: ASSIFPSNEQF

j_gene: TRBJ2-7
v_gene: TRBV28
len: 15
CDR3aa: ASSFAWSGGGVDEQY

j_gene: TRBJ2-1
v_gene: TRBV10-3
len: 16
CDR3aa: AISESSGRPPPLGEQF

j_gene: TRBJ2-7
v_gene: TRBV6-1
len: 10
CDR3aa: ASSYPRGEQY

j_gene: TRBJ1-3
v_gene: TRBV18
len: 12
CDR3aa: ASSPRIALDTIY

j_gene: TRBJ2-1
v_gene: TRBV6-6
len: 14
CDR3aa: ASSYGTVLLDNEQF

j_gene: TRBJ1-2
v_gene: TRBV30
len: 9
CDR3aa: AWGGNYGYT

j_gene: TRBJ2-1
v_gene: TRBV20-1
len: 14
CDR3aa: SARQGPDPDVLEQF